Each of the 9 T cell receptor beta chains below was sequenced from the same sample in a study of blood T cell repertoires in COVID-19. The protocol was immunoSEQ multiplex PCR, while the TCRdb copy is restricted to in-frame clones and leaves out a portion. The sample gives a few hundred thousand clones, more than 75% of which show up once; roughly a tenth is in the top ten. Sequenced input: PBMCs or T cells enriched from blood (not recorded which). The receptors were gathered from a woman under 30 who had recovered from COVID-19.

The CDR3 region has the DNA TGTGCCAGTAGTACCGGGACACCCCCGGCCCAGTACTTC. Translated, it gives CASSTGTPPAQYF. The chain couples TRBV19 to TRBJ2-5; weak D call: TRBD1 (6 bases). V lost 4 bases, J lost 9 bases, and 15 bases lay in between. The CDR3 runs to 13 residues. Germline V gene sequence: CDR1 LNHDA, CDR2 SQIVND (reference sequence).

The chain is built from TRBV7-9 and TRBJ1-4; possibly TRBD1 for D (6 bases). The ends were cut back, 5 bases at V and 8 bases at J, with 15 bases in the middle. This CDR3 is built from 14 residues. Per the germline V gene, CDR1 is SEHNR and CDR2 is FQNEAQ (reference sequence). CDR3 residues: CASSKGGYGEKLFF. CDR3 in DNA: TGTGCCAGCAGCAAGGGGGGGTATGGCGAAAAACTGTTTTTT. Filled out from reference TRBV7-9 and TRBJ1-4, the complete variable domain reads DTGVSQNPRHKITKRGQNVTFRCDPISEHNRLYWYRQTLGQGPEFLTYFQNEAQLEKSRLLSDRFSAERPKGSFSTLEIQRTEQGDSAMYLCASSKGGYGEKLFFGSGTQLSVL.

The rearrangement joins TRBV7-9 to TRBJ1-1, with D possibly matching TRBD1 (6 bases). Trimming pared 5 bases from V and 12 bases from J, leaving 16 bases between. The CDR3 is 12 residues long. CDR1 and CDR2 (germline): SEHNR, FQNEAQ (reference sequence). The CDR3 nucleotides are TGTGCCAGCAGCCAGGGGTCCCCCGAAACTTTCTTT. Residues: CASSQGSPETFF.

This rearrangement joins TRBV11-2 to TRBJ2-3, with D maybe TRBD1 (5 bases). The germline V and J ends were trimmed by 0 bases and 3 bases, with 16 bases remaining between them. Germline values: CDR1 SGHAT, CDR2 FQNNGV. The CDR3 totals 17 residues. For the CDR3, the DNA is TGTGCCAGCAGCTTAGATGTCAGGGTATATTTAACAGATACGCAGTATTTT. Translating gives CASSLDVRVYLTDTQYF.

This chain joins TRBV7-9 and TRBJ2-7; 7 positions match TRBD1. The J segment lost 6 bases and the V segment lost 5 bases, leaving 16 bases of the junction unmatched. The V gene's germline CDR1 is SEHNR and CDR2 FQNEAQ (reference sequence). The CDR3 has 16 residues. Here the CDR3 DNA reads TGTGCCAGCAGCATGCCTGACAGGGAGTTATCGGGCGAGCAGTACTTC. This encodes CASSMPDRELSGEQYF.

The chain has TRBV19 and TRBJ1-1; no definite D call. Trimming took 8 bases from V and 8 from J, leaving 21 bases between them. The CDR3 loop spans 14 amino acids. Per germline, CDR1 LNHDA and CDR2 SQIVND (reference sequence). Here the CDR3 reads CASEQHFGSSEAFF. Written as DNA, the CDR3 is TGTGCCAGTGAACAGCACTTTGGGAGTTCCGAAGCTTTCTTT.

This clone was recorded only once. The chain is built from TRBV5-1 and TRBJ2-1, with TRBD2 identical over 11 bases. Germline CDR1 is SGHRS and CDR2 is YFSETQ. The CDR3 covers 16 residues. The junction had 4 bases not matched to a gene; V was cut back by 4 bases and J by 1 base. The CDR3 sequence is CASSATSGASYNEQFF. Here the CDR3 DNA reads TGCGCCAGCAGCGCGACTAGCGGGGCTTCCTACAATGAGCAGTTCTTC.

The chain links TRBV15 to TRBJ2-7, with 8 bases identical to TRBD1. Germline CDR1 and CDR2: LNHNV and YYDKDF (reference sequence). The ends lost 0 bases at V and 4 bases at J; junction bases unmatched: 5. The CDR3 runs 15 residues. CDR3 amino acids: CATSREQGGSYEQYF. DNA of the CDR3: TGTGCCACCAGCAGAGAACAGGGGGGATCGTACGAGCAGTACTTC.

This clone appeared a single time. V usage is TRBV11-2 and J usage is TRBJ1-3, with unresolved D. The V end was cut by 2 bases, the J end by 8 bases, with 7 bases between. This CDR3 contains 12 residues. Germline-derived CDR1 and CDR2 are SGHAT and FQNNGV. The CDR3 reads CASSLSGYTIYF. The CDR3 nucleotides read TGTGCCAGCAGCTTATCGGGTTACACCATATATTTT.